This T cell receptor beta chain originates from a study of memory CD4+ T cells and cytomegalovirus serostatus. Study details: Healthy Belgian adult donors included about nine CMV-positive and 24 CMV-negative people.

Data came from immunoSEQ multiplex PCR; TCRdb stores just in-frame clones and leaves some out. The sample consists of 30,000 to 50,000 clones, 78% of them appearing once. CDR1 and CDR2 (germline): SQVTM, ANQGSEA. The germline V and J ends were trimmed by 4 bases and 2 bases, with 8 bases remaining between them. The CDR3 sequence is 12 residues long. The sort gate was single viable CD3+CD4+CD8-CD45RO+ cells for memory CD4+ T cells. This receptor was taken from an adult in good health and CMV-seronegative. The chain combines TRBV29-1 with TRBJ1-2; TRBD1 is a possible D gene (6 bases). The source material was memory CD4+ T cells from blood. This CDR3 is CSVVQGNYGYTF. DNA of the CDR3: TGCAGCGTTGTGCAGGGGAACTATGGCTACACCTTC. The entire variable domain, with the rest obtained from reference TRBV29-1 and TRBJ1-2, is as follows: SAVISQKPSRDICQRGTSLTIQCQVDSQVTMMFWYRQQPGQSLTLIATANQGSEATYESGFVIDKFPISRPNLTFSTLTVSNMSPEDSSIYLCSVVQGNYGYTFGSGTRLTVV.